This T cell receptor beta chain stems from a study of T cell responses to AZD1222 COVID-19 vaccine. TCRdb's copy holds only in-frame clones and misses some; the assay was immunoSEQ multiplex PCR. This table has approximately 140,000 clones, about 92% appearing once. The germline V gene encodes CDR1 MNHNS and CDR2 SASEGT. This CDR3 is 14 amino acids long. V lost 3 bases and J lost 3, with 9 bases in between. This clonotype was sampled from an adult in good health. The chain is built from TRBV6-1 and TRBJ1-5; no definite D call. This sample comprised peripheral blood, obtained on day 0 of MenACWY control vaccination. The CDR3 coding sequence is TGTGCCAGCAGTGAGGTTGGGATCAATCAGCCCCAGCATTTT. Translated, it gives CASSEVGINQPQHF.